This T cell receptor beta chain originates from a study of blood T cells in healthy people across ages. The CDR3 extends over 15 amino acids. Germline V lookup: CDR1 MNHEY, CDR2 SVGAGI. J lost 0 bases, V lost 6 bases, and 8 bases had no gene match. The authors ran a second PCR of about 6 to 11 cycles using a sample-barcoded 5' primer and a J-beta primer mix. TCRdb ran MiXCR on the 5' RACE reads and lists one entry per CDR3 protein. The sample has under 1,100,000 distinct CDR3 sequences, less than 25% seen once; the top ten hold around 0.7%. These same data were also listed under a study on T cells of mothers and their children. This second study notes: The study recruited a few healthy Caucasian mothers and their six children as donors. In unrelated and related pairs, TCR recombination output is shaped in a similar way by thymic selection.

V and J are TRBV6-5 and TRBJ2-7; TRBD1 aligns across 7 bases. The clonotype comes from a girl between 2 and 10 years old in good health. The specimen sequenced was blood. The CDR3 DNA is TGTGCCAGCAGCCTTACAGGGGCCAGCTCCTACGAGCAGTACTTC. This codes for CASSLTGASSYEQYF.